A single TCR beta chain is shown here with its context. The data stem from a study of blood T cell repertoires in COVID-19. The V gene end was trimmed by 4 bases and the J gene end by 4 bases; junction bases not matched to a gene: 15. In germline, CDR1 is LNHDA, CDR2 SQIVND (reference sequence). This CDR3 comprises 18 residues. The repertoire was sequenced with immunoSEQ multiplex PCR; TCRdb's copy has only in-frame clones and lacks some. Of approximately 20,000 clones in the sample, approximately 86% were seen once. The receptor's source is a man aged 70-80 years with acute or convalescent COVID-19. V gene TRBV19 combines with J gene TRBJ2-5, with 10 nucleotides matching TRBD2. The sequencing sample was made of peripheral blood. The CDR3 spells CASSTSGRLAGEGETQYF. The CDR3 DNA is TGTGCCAGTAGTACCTCGGGGAGGCTAGCGGGAGAAGGAGAGACCCAGTACTTC.